This TCR beta chain came from a study of T cell changes during pregnancy in multiple sclerosis. Germline V lookup: CDR1 KGHSH, CDR2 LQKENI. The CDR3 contains 16 residues. Trimming cost V 6 bases and J 1 base, with 18 bases left between them. The assay was immunoSEQ multiplex PCR, and TCRdb's table has in-frame clones only and misses some. The repertoire holds about 30,000 clones, 93% seen once, with approximately 0.41% in the top ten. The sequenced sample was CD4+ T cells from peripheral blood mononuclear cells, obtained after pregnancy. This TCR was sampled from a female donor with multiple sclerosis, enrolled in a pregnancy study. The rearrangement links TRBV18 to TRBJ1-1; TRBD1 might be the D (6 bases). For the CDR3, the DNA is TGTGCCAGCTCGCCCTCCTCAGGGGACGCGAACACTGAAGCTTTCTTT. Protein sequence: CASSPSSGDANTEAFF.